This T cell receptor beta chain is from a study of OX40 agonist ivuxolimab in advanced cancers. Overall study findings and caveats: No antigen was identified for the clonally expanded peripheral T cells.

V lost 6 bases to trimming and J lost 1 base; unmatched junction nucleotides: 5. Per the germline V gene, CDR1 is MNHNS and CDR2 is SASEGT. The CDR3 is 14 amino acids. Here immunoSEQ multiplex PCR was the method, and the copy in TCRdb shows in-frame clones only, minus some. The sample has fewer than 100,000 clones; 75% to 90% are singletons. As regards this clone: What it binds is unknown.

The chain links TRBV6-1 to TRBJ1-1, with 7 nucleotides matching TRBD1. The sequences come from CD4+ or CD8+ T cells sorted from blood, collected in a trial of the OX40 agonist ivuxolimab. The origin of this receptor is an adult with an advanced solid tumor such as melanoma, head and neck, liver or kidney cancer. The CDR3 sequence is CASSEGQPNTEAFF. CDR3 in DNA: TGTGCCAGCAGCGAGGGACAGCCGAACACTGAAGCTTTCTTT.